What follows is one T cell receptor beta chain and its context. It has no known antigen specificity. Base qualities are not recorded, but no much larger clone differs from it by a single base. This sample stems from a study of cytotoxic CD8 clonotypes in ibrutinib-treated CLL (dated by TCRdb to the early 2020s). About the full investigation: The cohort included roughly 15 treatment-naive and under 13 relapsed/refractory patients; around 17 were IGHV unmutated. Responses were partial in 24 patients and complete in 2; after median 68 months follow-up, roughly 14 stayed in remission and 12 progressed. Samples at response were collected after a median of about 13 months of treatment, with a range of roughly 6 to 36 months. On average, each sample yielded some 250,000 productive templates and 94,082 productive rearrangements. Of the roughly 90 people in the trial, roughly 27 had longitudinal samples available. Cryopreserved peripheral blood mononuclear cells were collected at three points: before therapy, at response, and at either sustained remission or disease progression. Every remission and progressive disease sample was obtained while ibrutinib was still being received by the patients. Beyond this particular receptor, the publication reports: At ibrutinib response clonality went up, during sustained remission it held steady, and at progression it dropped back toward baseline. Sampling times were not matched between patients in sustained remission and patients whose disease was progressing, and lymph node repertoires were not examined. Baseline clonality exceeded that of age-matched healthy donors and correlated strongly with circulating CD8+ T-cell counts. Public clonotypes were rare and either shrank or stayed stable during treatment, and the rise in clonality at ibrutinib response reflected expansion of private clonotypes.

Based on the germline V gene, the CDR1 and CDR2 sequences are MDHEN and SYDVKM. From the cysteine up to the phenylalanine, the CDR3 has a length of 15 residues. Only CDR3 DNA is held: 45 bases, read in frame from base 1. V loses 3 bases at its end and J loses 0 bases; junction bases beyond the gene matches: 3. In the paper's terms, the time point label means: approximately 2 years on ibrutinib. For TCR beta library preparation, 1.5 to 2.5 micrograms of genomic DNA were extracted from the cryopreserved PBMCs. Longitudinal blood samples from CLL patients receiving ibrutinib monotherapy were subjected to high-throughput TCR beta sequencing. The patients took part in an open-label, single-center phase 2 trial of ibrutinib monotherapy. A MiSeq instrument was used for deep resolution sequencing, which targeted depths ranging from 1 in 1 million up to 1 in 200,000 T cells, with coverage averaging 10x for each clonotype. The immunoSEQ hsTCRB Kit was used to generate TCR beta libraries. In the paper's pipeline: ImmunoSEQ Data Assistant and ImmunoSEQ Analyzer were used for data analysis, and V, D and J genes were assigned according to IMGT definitions. Clonality, which ranges from 0 to 1, was calculated by subtracting the normalized Shannon entropy of productive rearrangement frequencies from one. Only overrepresented clonotypes making up at least 0.05% of each patient's repertoire were included in the public clonotype analysis. More than ten age-matched healthy donor repertoires from immuneACCESS were used as controls for clonality. This immuneACCESS table, as held by TCRdb, lists in-frame sequences with V and J called but not all clones. Of the missing ones, under half trace to an unresolved V gene in checked studies; the others have no known cause. That table supplies the V and J calls and clone size; D and trimming were determined from the DNA. This sample is represented by 100,000 to 150,000 clones; 80% to 90% of them were singletons. The ten top clones hold about 2.1% of the sample.

The receptor was derived from a human donor with chronic lymphocytic leukemia. The sequencing here drew on PBMCs, taken after 24 months of ibrutinib treatment. The chain was built from TRBV28 and TRBJ2-3, and 7 bases in between align with TRBD2. The sequenced DNA is TGTGCCAGCAGTTTGGCGGGAGCTAGCACAGATACGCAGTATTTT. Its coded protein is CASSLAGASTDTQYF.